This is a list of T cell receptor beta chains from one sample in a study of response to subunit inactivated influenza vaccine. TCRdb independently ran MiXCR on the RT-PCR reads; one entry per CDR3 protein. This sample carries 290,000 or so distinct CDR3 sequences, approximately 21% of them seen once, and the ten largest clones take 10% to 13%. The source material was PBMCs from blood, sampled 21 months after vaccination. These receptors were obtained from a man in his fifties or sixties who received an inactivated influenza vaccine. Both conserved end residues are part of each CDR3. The order of the fields is D gene, clone size, V gene, J gene, CDR3 DNA, CDR3 protein. D genes are given only for firm matches. Part of the rows lack a size; the others show once, few, many or a class for expanded clones.

>.|.|TRBV5-1|TRBJ1-6
TGCGCCAGCAGCTCTCAGTTGACAGACTATAATTCACCCCTCCACTTT
CASSSQLTDYNSPLHF
>.|.|TRBV11-3|TRBJ2-3
TGTGCCAGCAGCGCGAGGGGAGATACGCAGTATTTT
CASSARGDTQYF
>TRBD2|.|TRBV7-2|TRBJ2-3
TGTGCCAGCAGCTTAGTAGCGGGCAAACGTACAGATACGCAGTATTTT
CASSLVAGKRTDTQYF
>.|few|TRBV25-1|TRBJ1-5
TGTGCCAGCAGTGAGGTCCCCCTACAGGGCGGTCAGCCCCAGCATTTT
CASSEVPLQGGQPQHF
>.|.|TRBV6-2/TRBV6-3|TRBJ2-1
TGTGCCAGCAGTTACGGGGCCGACTTCCCTTTCTCCTACAATGAGCAGTTCTTC
CASSYGADFPFSYNEQFF
>.|few|TRBV20-1|TRBJ2-7
TGCAGTGCTAGAGATGCCCCTCGTGACACCGACGAGCAGTACTTC
CSARDAPRDTDEQYF
>.|many|TRBV10-2|TRBJ1-6
TGCGCCAGCACGGCAGCTTCCCAAAATTCACCCCTCCACTTT
CASTAASQNSPLHF
>.|.|TRBV16|TRBJ1-2
TGTGCCAGCAGCCAATCGGCAGAGGGAGGCTATGGCTACACCTTC
CASSQSAEGGYGYTF
>TRBD2|few|TRBV5-1|TRBJ2-5
TGCGCCAGCACATTTGGAACTAGCGGGCTTCAAGAGACCCAGTACTTC
CASTFGTSGLQETQYF
>.|many|TRBV20-1|TRBJ2-1
TGCAGTGCTCCAGACGGGGGCGGCTGGGGTAGTGAGCAGTTCTTC
CSAPDGGGWGSEQFF
>TRBD1|few|TRBV6-6|TRBJ1-2
TGTGCCAGCACCACCGGACAGGGCTATGGCTACACCTTC
CASTTGQGYGYTF
>.|.|TRBV14|TRBJ2-2
TGTGCCAGCAGCCAAGATATTGGCCAAAACACTGAGCTGTTTTTT
CASSQDIGQNTELFF
>TRBD1|few|TRBV7-9|TRBJ1-5
TGTGCCAGCAGCTTTCAGGGGGCTGGTCAGCCCCAGCATTTT
CASSFQGAGQPQHF
>.|.|TRBV7-9|TRBJ2-3
TGTGCCAGCAGCTTACTTAAGGACCGCGAGGATACGCAGTATTTT
CASSLLKDREDTQYF
>TRBD2|.|TRBV11-1|TRBJ2-2
TGTGCCAGCAGCCCCAGGACTAGCGGGAGTCGTGGGGACACCGGGGAGCTGTTTTTT
CASSPRTSGSRGDTGELFF
>TRBD1|.|TRBV5-1|TRBJ2-7
TGCGCCAGCAGCTTGGAACCAGGGGGCCCCGAGCAGTACTTC
CASSLEPGGPEQYF
>TRBD1|.|TRBV12-3/TRBV12-4|TRBJ1-5
TGTGCCAGCAGTAACCAGGGGGCGCGACAGCCCCAGCATTTT
CASSNQGARQPQHF